The 28 T cell receptor beta chains below come from one sample, sequenced in a study of blood T cell repertoires in COVID-19 (dated by TCRdb to the early 2020s). The library was prepared using the immunoSEQ multiplex PCR assay. Sourced from immuneACCESS, this table was stored by TCRdb with only in-frame sequences that have V and J called. A share of the clones is absent; for the studies checked, an unresolved V gene accounts for under half, and the remainder has no known explanation. The sample data list 150,000 to 160,000 clones, and about four fifths of these were observed just once. Approximately 30% of the sample lies in the top ten. Sequenced material: peripheral blood. Receptors originate from a woman in her sixties with acute or convalescent COVID-19.

The chain combines TRBV9 with TRBJ2-7; perhaps TRBD2 as D (7 bases). The CDR3 consists of 14 residues. From germline, CDR1 is SGDLS and CDR2 YYNGEE. V gave up 1 base and J gave up 7 bases, with 15 bases separating them. The CDR3, as DNA: TGTGCCAGCAGCGTATACGGGGGGCTAGGGGAGCAGTACTTC. As protein: CASSVYGGLGEQYF.

The V gene is TRBV7-9, the J gene TRBJ2-1; TRBD1 aligns across 9 bases. V lost 1 base, J lost 9 bases, and 4 bases stayed unmatched. In germline, CDR1 is SEHNR, CDR2 FQNEAQ (reference sequence). The CDR3 spans 14 residues. The CDR3 sequence: CASSLGGQGFEQFF. CDR3 DNA sequence: TGTGCCAGCAGCTTAGGGGGACAGGGATTTGAGCAGTTCTTC.

The chain uses TRBV24-1 and TRBJ1-2; perhaps TRBD1 as D (6 bases). The CDR3 runs 14 residues. From germline, CDR1 is KGHDR and CDR2 SFDVKD. Trimming cost V 0 bases and J 4 bases, with 8 bases left between them. The CDR3 coding sequence is TGTGCCACCAGTGATTTGCGGACAGCCTATGGCTACACCTTC. It specifies CATSDLRTAYGYTF.

The chain employs TRBV7-8 and TRBJ2-1, with D hard to call. The germline V and J ends were trimmed by 5 bases and 3 bases, with 8 bases remaining between them. Germline CDR1 reads SGHVS; CDR2 reads FQNEAQ. The CDR3 is made up of 13 amino acids. The CDR3 DNA is TGTGCCAGCAGCGATGACTTCTACAATGAGCAGTTCTTC. Translating it yields CASSDDFYNEQFF.

V is TRBV27 and J is TRBJ2-2; D unclear. CDR1 MNHEY and CDR2 SMNVEV come from the germline V gene (reference sequence). This CDR3 contains 15 residues. Trimming removed 5 bases at V and 9 bases at J, with 19 bases between. Here the CDR3 reads CASSPRQKRFRELFF. The CDR3 bases are TGTGCCAGCAGTCCCCGACAAAAAAGGTTCCGGGAGCTGTTTTTT.

The V call is TRBV7-3, the J call TRBJ2-1; D remains unclear. With 1 base removed from V and 3 bases from J, the gap between germline ends came to 10 bases. The V gene's germline CDR1 is SGHTA and CDR2 FQGTGA. The CDR3 has 15 residues. The CDR3 reads CASSLNVGIYNEQFF. The CDR3 DNA reads as TGTGCCAGCAGCTTAAACGTCGGTATCTACAATGAGCAGTTCTTC.

This clone showed up just a few times. V usage is TRBV10-3 and J usage is TRBJ2-1; D gene ambiguous. Trimming took 6 bases from V and 0 from J, leaving 12 bases between them. The CDR3 extends over 15 amino acids. Germline values: CDR1 ENHRY, CDR2 SYGVKD. The CDR3 coding sequence is TGTGCCATCAGCCCCTCCGAGGACTCCTACAATGAGCAGTTCTTC. Translated, it gives CAISPSEDSYNEQFF.

The rearrangement links TRBV3-1 (or the pseudogene TRBV3-2) to TRBJ1-6; D not certain. Germline values: CDR1 LGHDT, CDR2 YNNKEL (reference sequence). The CDR3 loop spans 14 amino acids. V was trimmed by 8 bases and J by 8 bases, leaving 16 bases between them. The CDR3 spells CASAFGLSYSPLHF. Written as DNA, the CDR3 is TGTGCCAGCGCCTTTGGACTTTCGTATTCACCCCTCCACTTT.

This chain connects TRBV5-1 to TRBJ1-5, with 9 bases that match TRBD1. Germline lookup yields CDR1 SGHRS and CDR2 YFSETQ. The length of the CDR3 is 14 residues. V was clipped by 4 bases and J by 7 bases; unmatched bases: 6. The CDR3 sequence: CASSVGQGNQPQHF. The DNA for the CDR3 is TGCGCCAGCAGCGTAGGACAGGGGAACCAGCCCCAGCATTTT. Full variable domain (outside the CDR3, taken from reference TRBV5-1 and TRBJ1-5): KAGVTQTPRYLIKTRGQQVTLSCSPISGHRSVSWYQQTPGQGLQFLFEYFSETQRNKGNFPGRFSGRQFSNSRSEMNVSTLELGDSALYLCASSVGQGNQPQHFGDGTRLSIL.

The sample holds many counts of this clone. V usage is TRBV7-9 and J usage is TRBJ2-6; 9 positions agree with TRBD1. CDR1 and CDR2 (germline): SEHNR, FQNEAQ (reference sequence). There are 17 residues in the CDR3. The J segment lost 3 bases and the V segment lost 1 base, leaving 4 bases of the junction unmatched. The DNA for the CDR3 is TGTGCCAGCAGCTTAGGTACAGGGGGCGTTGGGGCCAACGTCCTGACTTTC. This sequence encodes CASSLGTGGVGANVLTF.

J is TRBJ2-3 and V is TRBV6-6, with 7 bases aligning to TRBD1. Germline values: CDR1 MNHNY, CDR2 SVGAGI (reference sequence). The CDR3 runs 16 residues. The junction had 13 bases not matched to a gene; V was cut back by 4 bases and J by 6 bases. The CDR3 loop reads CASSFTGDAGVDTQYF. Written as DNA, the CDR3 is TGTGCCAGCAGTTTTACAGGGGATGCAGGGGTGGATACGCAGTATTTT.

The V call is TRBV10-3, the J call TRBJ2-7, with a tentative D call TRBD1 (6 bases). CDR3 size: 12 residues. In germline, CDR1 is ENHRY, CDR2 SYGVKD. The V and J ends lost 4 bases and 4 bases respectively, with 8 bases between them. CDR3 sequence (DNA): TGTGCCATCAGTGCTCAGGGGTACGAGCAGTACGTC. Its protein is CAISAQGYEQYV.

The V call is TRBV20-1, the J call TRBJ1-2; TRBD1 agrees at 7 bases. V trimming: 3 bases; J trimming: 1 base; junction bases outside the gene matches: 11. Germline-derived CDR1 and CDR2 are DFQATT and SNEGSKA (reference sequence). The CDR3 contains 16 residues. CDR3 loop: CSASPARGWVNYGYTF. CDR3 sequence (DNA): TGCAGTGCTAGTCCGGCCAGGGGGTGGGTTAACTATGGCTACACCTTC.

The chain employs TRBV30 and TRBJ2-7; a possible D gene is TRBD1 (6 bases). Trimming cost V 7 bases and J 1 base, with 14 bases left between them. CDR3 length: 13 residues. Germline CDR1 GTSNPN, CDR2 SVGIG (reference sequence). In nucleotides, the CDR3 is TGTGCCTCACACAGGGCTTCGTCCTACGAGCAGTACTTC. Its protein product is CASHRASSYEQYF.

The V call is TRBV6-5, the J call TRBJ1-5; TRBD1 matches at 7 bases. Germline loops: CDR1 MNHEY, CDR2 SVGAGI. The CDR3 length is 13 residues. Trimming at V came to 2 bases and at J to 7 bases, leaving 2 bases not matched to a gene. This CDR3 is CASSYDREQPQHF. In nucleotides, the CDR3 is TGTGCCAGCAGTTACGACAGGGAACAGCCCCAGCATTTT.

This chain links TRBV7-9 with TRBJ2-5; no definite D call. V dropped 1 base and J dropped 4 bases, with 13 bases sitting between them. Germline CDR1 and CDR2: SEHNR and FQNEAQ (reference sequence). The CDR3 extends over 15 amino acids. The CDR3 protein is CASSLVGGGSETQYF. Here the CDR3 DNA reads TGTGCCAGCAGCTTAGTCGGCGGTGGATCAGAGACCCAGTACTTC.

The J gene is TRBJ2-7, the V gene TRBV7-2; D not resolved. The CDR3 consists of 15 residues. V was clipped by 0 bases and J by 2 bases, with 11 bases between them. Germline CDR1 and CDR2: SGHTA and FQGNSA. The DNA for the CDR3 is TGTGCCAGCAGCTTAGCGCCGCGGCCGGCCTACGAGCAGTACTTC. Protein product: CASSLAPRPAYEQYF.

This chain connects TRBV7-9 to TRBJ2-1; a weak D match, TRBD1 (6 bases). The CDR3 is made up of 13 amino acids. Germline V gene sequence: CDR1 SEHNR, CDR2 FQNEAQ (reference sequence). V gave up 6 bases and J gave up 4 bases, with 10 bases separating them. In DNA form, the CDR3 reads TGTGCCAGCAGACCTGGACAGTACAATGAGCAGTTCTTC. This codes for CASRPGQYNEQFF.

This clone was seen a single time. The chain carries TRBV27 and TRBJ1-4; 7 bases are a match to TRBD1. Germline values: CDR1 MNHEY, CDR2 SMNVEV (reference sequence). This CDR3 spans 17 amino acids. J lost 7 bases, V lost 3 bases, and 14 bases had no gene match. The CDR3 protein is CASSLGDRTGRGEKLFF. CDR3 nucleotide sequence: TGTGCCAGCAGTTTGGGGGACCGGACAGGACGGGGTGAAAAACTGTTTTTT.

The rearrangement uses TRBV18 and TRBJ1-3; 9 nucleotides match TRBD1. The J segment lost 2 bases and the V segment lost 0 bases, leaving 8 bases of the junction unmatched. Germline values: CDR1 KGHSH, CDR2 LQKENI. The CDR3 runs 18 residues. The CDR3 sequence is CASSPPGGTGNTGNTIYF. In nucleotides, the CDR3 is TGTGCCAGCTCACCACCGGGGGGGACAGGGAATACTGGAAACACCATATATTTT.

The rearrangement links TRBV19 to TRBJ1-1; 7 nucleotides agree with TRBD1. J gave up 8 bases and V 9 bases, and 15 bases lay outside the gene matches. CDR1 and CDR2 (germline): LNHDA, SQIVND (reference sequence). The CDR3 length is 14 residues. CDR3 sequence reads: CASHYRGTATEAFF. The CDR3 DNA reads as TGTGCCAGCCATTATAGAGGGACAGCAACCGAAGCTTTCTTT. Full variable domain (missing parts from reference TRBV19 and TRBJ1-1): DGGITQSPKYLFRKEGQNVTLSCEQNLNHDAMYWYRQDPGQGLRLIYYSQIVNDFQKGDIAEGYSVSREKKESFPLTVTSAQKNPTAFYLCASHYRGTATEAFFGQGTRLTVV.

V and J are TRBV6-5 and TRBJ2-7, with 7 bases matching TRBD1. In germline, CDR1 is MNHEY, CDR2 SVGAGI. The CDR3 length is 15 residues. The ends lost 2 bases at V and 0 bases at J; junction bases unmatched: 4. The CDR3 DNA follows: TGTGCCAGCAGTTACCAAGGGACAGTCTCCTACGAGCAGTACTTC. It yields the protein CASSYQGTVSYEQYF.

As DNA, the CDR3 is TGCGCCAGCAGCTTGGACGGGGGACTAGCGAGCACAGATACGCAGTATTTT. Residues: CASSLDGGLASTDTQYF. V is TRBV5-1 and J is TRBJ2-3, with 10 bases identical to TRBD2. V trimming: 0 bases; J trimming: 0 bases; junction bases outside the gene matches: 4. This CDR3 is built from 17 residues. Germline V gives CDR1 SGHRS, CDR2 YFSETQ.

The sample holds a few counts of this clone. The genes are TRBV23-1 and TRBJ1-2; no clear D gene. TRBV23-1 is sorted into the ORF group, with uncertain function. The germline V and J ends were trimmed by 0 bases and 4 bases, with 9 bases remaining between them. The CDR3 loop spans 14 amino acids. The CDR3: CASSQSRWSYGYTF. The CDR3 DNA reads as TGCGCCAGCAGTCAATCGCGCTGGAGCTATGGCTACACCTTC.

The chain uses TRBV25-1 and TRBJ2-2; the match to TRBD1 covers 8 bases. This CDR3 has 16 amino acids. The trim removed 4 bases at V and 3 bases at J, leaving 7 bases unmatched. Per the germline V gene, CDR1 is MGHDK and CDR2 is SYGVNS. The CDR3: CASSGGQGVYTGELFF. DNA of the CDR3: TGTGCCAGCAGTGGCGGACAGGGCGTTTACACCGGGGAGCTGTTTTTT.

The gene calls are TRBV30 and TRBJ2-1; no clear D gene. The CDR3 consists of 12 residues. Germline V gives CDR1 GTSNPN, CDR2 SVGIG (reference sequence). V gave up 2 bases and J gave up 9 bases, with 11 bases separating them. CDR3 amino acids: CAWSSSDGEQFF. As DNA, the CDR3 is TGTGCCTGGAGTTCAAGCGACGGTGAGCAGTTCTTC.

This clone has only one observation. V gene TRBV24-1 combines with J gene TRBJ1-2, with D maybe TRBD1 (5 bases). V was trimmed by 4 bases and J by 6 bases, leaving 11 bases between them. This CDR3 is built from 13 residues. Germline V gene data show CDR1 as KGHDR and CDR2 as SFDVKD. The DNA for the CDR3 is TGTGCCACCAGTGAACGGGGGACGAATGGCTACACCTTC. Residues: CATSERGTNGYTF.

This clone occurred a few times. The V gene is TRBV30, the J gene TRBJ1-2; D is perhaps TRBD1 (5 bases). The CDR3 extends over 14 amino acids. V was clipped by 4 bases and J by 8 bases, with 20 bases between them. Germline V gene lookup returns CDR1 GTSNPN and CDR2 SVGIG (reference sequence). Here the CDR3 DNA reads TGTGCCTGGACTCTAAATGACAGCCTTGACGGCTACACCTTC. Encoded protein: CAWTLNDSLDGYTF.